The following is a T cell receptor beta chain sequence with its context. Its antigen is unidentified. The same CDR3 is also encoded by other DNA sequences in this sample. The V and J ends lost 5 bases and 6 bases, in that order; junction bases with no gene match: 10. Germline lookup yields CDR1 SGHTA and CDR2 FQGNSA. The CDR3 covers 16 residues. The data were obtained in a study of T cell responses to AZD1222 COVID-19 vaccine. Whole-study results and caveats: A mostly white British donor set with more females was recruited, and clonal diversity was possibly underestimated.

Using immunoSEQ multiplex PCR, the repertoire was profiled, and TCRdb retains in-frame clones only, with some absent. The top ten hold under 8.5% of the sample, which has under 110,000 clones, about 90% seen once. The rearrangement joins TRBV7-2 to TRBJ2-1; the match to TRBD2 covers 10 bases. This TCR derives from an adult who received the AZD1222 COVID-19 vaccine. The sequencing used peripheral blood, collected 28 days after the second AZD1222 dose. CDR3 region: CASSPTSGGAANEQFF. DNA for the CDR3: TGTGCCAGCAGCCCCACGAGCGGGGGGGCCGCCAATGAGCAGTTCTTC.